A selection of T cell receptor beta chains follows, all from one sample in a study of blood T cell repertoires in COVID-19. Generated by immunoSEQ multiplex PCR, the TCRdb table keeps only in-frame clones and is missing some. The sample shows 150,000 to 190,000 clones, under 85% of them seen only once. Input material: peripheral blood. These receptors originate from a woman at least 80 years old with acute or convalescent COVID-19. Each CDR3 is given with its conserved first and last residue. The D gene is left open where the match is weak. Clone size is stated in some rows and not others, as once, few, many or a class when expanded.

J: TRBJ1-5
length: 14
D: .
V: TRBV29-1
size: .
CDR3: CSVRQASGNQPQHF
DNA: TGCAGCGTACGACAGGCCAGCGGCAATCAGCCCCAGCATTTT

J: TRBJ1-1
length: 14
D: .
V: TRBV6-6
size: .
CDR3: CASSYSSSTEQAFF
DNA: TGTGCCAGCAGTTACTCGAGTTCGACAGAGCAAGCTTTCTTT

J: TRBJ2-7
length: 16
D: .
V: TRBV19
size: .
CDR3: CASSRKVAGGAYDKYF
DNA: .

J: TRBJ2-3
length: 14
D: .
V: TRBV11-2
size: .
CDR3: CASSLGRSTDTQYF
DNA: TGTGCCAGCAGCTTAGGCAGGAGCACAGATACGCAGTATTTT

J: TRBJ2-4
length: 13
D: .
V: TRBV2
size: .
CDR3: CASRDIAKNIQYF
DNA: TGTGCCAGCAGGGACATAGCCAAAAACATTCAGTACTTC

J: TRBJ2-3
length: 16
D: TRBD2
V: TRBV7-3
size: .
CDR3: CASSLMSGGYTDTQYF
DNA: TGTGCCAGCAGTTTAATGAGCGGGGGCTACACAGATACGCAGTATTTT

J: TRBJ2-3
length: 14
D: TRBD2
V: TRBV10-3
size: .
CDR3: CAIAGLAEGDTQYF
DNA: TGTGCCATCGCAGGACTAGCGGAGGGAGATACGCAGTATTTT

J: TRBJ2-5
length: 14
D: TRBD2
V: TRBV6-5
size: .
CDR3: CASERKSGGETQYF
DNA: TGTGCCAGCGAGCGAAAGAGCGGGGGAGAGACCCAGTACTTC

J: TRBJ2-1
length: 16
D: TRBD2
V: TRBV11-2
size: .
CDR3: CASSPRTSGTSNEQFF
DNA: TGTGCCAGCAGCCCCCGTACTAGCGGGACGAGCAATGAGCAGTTCTTC

J: TRBJ2-1
length: 18
D: TRBD2
V: TRBV10-2
size: .
CDR3: CASSVRASGGFSYNEQFF
DNA: TGCGCCAGCAGTGTTCGGGCTAGCGGGGGATTCTCCTACAATGAGCAGTTCTTC

J: TRBJ2-7
length: 12
D: TRBD1
V: TRBV27
size: .
CDR3: CATGTGEYEQYF
DNA: TGTGCAACCGGGACAGGGGAATACGAGCAGTACTTC

J: TRBJ2-1
length: 15
D: .
V: TRBV3-1/TRBV3-2
size: .
CDR3: CASSQDTVPYNEQFF
DNA: TGTGCCAGCAGCCAAGATACGGTCCCCTACAATGAGCAGTTCTTC

J: TRBJ2-7
length: 15
D: .
V: TRBV2
size: few
CDR3: CASSEMARTTYEQYF
DNA: TGTGCCAGCAGTGAAATGGCTAGAACAACCTACGAGCAGTACTTC

J: TRBJ1-3
length: 15
D: .
V: TRBV3-1/TRBV3-2
size: .
CDR3: CASSQSKAGGNTIYF
DNA: TGTGCCAGCAGCCAGAGCAAGGCCGGGGGGAACACCATATATTTT

J: TRBJ2-3
length: 17
D: TRBD2
V: TRBV27
size: .
CDR3: CASSLSASGRARDTQYF
DNA: TGTGCCAGCAGTTTATCGGCTAGCGGGAGGGCCAGAGATACGCAGTATTTT

J: TRBJ1-5
length: 13
D: .
V: TRBV12-3/TRBV12-4
size: .
CDR3: CASSGQHNQPQHF
DNA: TGTGCCAGCAGTGGACAGCACAATCAGCCCCAGCATTTT

J: TRBJ2-3
length: 12
D: .
V: TRBV15
size: .
CDR3: CATSSRTDTQYF
DNA: TGTGCCACCAGCAGCCGTACAGATACGCAGTATTTT

J: TRBJ2-2
length: 14
D: .
V: TRBV30
size: once
CDR3: CALPGDKNTGELFF
DNA: TGTGCCTTGCCCGGGGACAAGAACACCGGGGAGCTGTTTTTT

J: TRBJ1-2
length: 13
D: .
V: TRBV29-1
size: .
CDR3: CSVVVPTQGGYTF
DNA: TGCAGCGTTGTGGTGCCAACGCAGGGAGGCTACACCTTC

J: TRBJ1-4
length: 15
D: .
V: TRBV19
size: few
CDR3: CASSILGTTNEKLFF
DNA: TGTGCCAGTAGTATTCTCGGGACAACGAATGAAAAACTGTTTTTT

J: TRBJ2-5
length: 12
D: .
V: TRBV7-9
size: once
CDR3: CASSPSQETQYF
DNA: TGTGCCAGCAGCCCTTCCCAAGAGACCCAGTACTTC

J: TRBJ1-1
length: 12
D: .
V: TRBV15
size: .
CDR3: CATSTVNTEAFF
DNA: TGTGCCACCAGTACGGTGAACACTGAAGCTTTCTTT

J: TRBJ2-1
length: 15
D: TRBD2
V: TRBV6-6
size: .
CDR3: CASSRTSGATNEQFF
DNA: TGTGCCAGCAGTCGGACTAGCGGGGCAACAAATGAGCAGTTCTTC